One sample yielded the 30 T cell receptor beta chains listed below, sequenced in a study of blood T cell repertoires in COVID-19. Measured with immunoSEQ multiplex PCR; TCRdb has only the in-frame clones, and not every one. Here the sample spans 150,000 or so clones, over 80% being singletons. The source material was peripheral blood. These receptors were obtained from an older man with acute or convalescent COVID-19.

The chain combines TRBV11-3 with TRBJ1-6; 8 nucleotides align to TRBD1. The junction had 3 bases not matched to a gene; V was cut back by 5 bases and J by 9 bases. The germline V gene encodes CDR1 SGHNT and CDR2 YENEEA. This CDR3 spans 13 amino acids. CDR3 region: CASSQDRVSPLHF. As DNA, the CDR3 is TGTGCCAGCAGCCAGGACAGGGTTTCACCCCTCCACTTT.

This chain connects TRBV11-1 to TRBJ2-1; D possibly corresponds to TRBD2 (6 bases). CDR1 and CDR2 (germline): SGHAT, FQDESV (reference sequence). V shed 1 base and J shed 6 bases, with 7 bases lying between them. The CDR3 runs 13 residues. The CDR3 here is CASSLVTSNEQFF. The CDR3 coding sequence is TGTGCCAGCAGCTTAGTGACTAGCAATGAGCAGTTCTTC.

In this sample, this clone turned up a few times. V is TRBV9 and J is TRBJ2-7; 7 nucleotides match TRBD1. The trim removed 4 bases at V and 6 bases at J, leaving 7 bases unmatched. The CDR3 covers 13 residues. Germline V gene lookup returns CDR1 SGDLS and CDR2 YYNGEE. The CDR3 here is CASSLNGQAEQYF. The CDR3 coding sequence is TGTGCCAGCAGCTTAAACGGACAGGCCGAGCAGTACTTC.

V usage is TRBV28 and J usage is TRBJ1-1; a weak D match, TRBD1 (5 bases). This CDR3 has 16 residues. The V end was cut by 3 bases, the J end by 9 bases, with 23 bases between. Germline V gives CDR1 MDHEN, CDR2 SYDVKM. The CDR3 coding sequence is TGTGCCAGCAGTTTGGGCGCCCAGGGTGGAGTGGACAAAGCTTTCTTT. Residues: CASSLGAQGGVDKAFF.

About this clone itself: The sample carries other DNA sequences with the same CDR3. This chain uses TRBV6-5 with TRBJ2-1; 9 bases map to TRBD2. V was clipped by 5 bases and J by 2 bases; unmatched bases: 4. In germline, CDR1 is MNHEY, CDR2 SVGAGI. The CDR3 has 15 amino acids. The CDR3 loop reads CASSPTSGPYNEQFF. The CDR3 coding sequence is TGTGCCAGCAGTCCGACTAGCGGTCCCTACAATGAGCAGTTCTTC.

CDR3 sequence reads: CASSLASGHSNYGYTF. The CDR3 DNA sequence: TGCGCCAGCAGCTTGGCTTCGGGACATTCAAACTATGGCTACACCTTC. The genes are TRBV5-1 and TRBJ1-2; tentatively, D is TRBD1 (6 bases). V lost 0 bases and J 2 bases, leaving 14 bases between the germline ends. The CDR3 extends over 16 amino acids. CDR1 is SGHRS and CDR2 is YFSETQ in the germline V gene.

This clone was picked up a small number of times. CDR3 amino acids: CASSPLGGYTQYF. CDR3 nucleotides: TGTGCCAGCAGCCCGCTCGGGGGTTATACGCAGTATTTT. This chain links TRBV7-3 with TRBJ2-3, with TRBD2 as a possible D gene (6 bases). The length of the CDR3 is 13 residues. Germline V gene data show CDR1 as SGHTA and CDR2 as FQGTGA. V shed 5 bases and J shed 7 bases, with 13 bases lying between them.

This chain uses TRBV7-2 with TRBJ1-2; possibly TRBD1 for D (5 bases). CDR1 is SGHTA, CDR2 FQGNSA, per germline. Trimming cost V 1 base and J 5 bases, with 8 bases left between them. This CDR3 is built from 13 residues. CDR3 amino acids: CASSLEGKYGYTF. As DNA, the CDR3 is TGTGCCAGCAGCTTAGAGGGGAAATATGGCTACACCTTC.

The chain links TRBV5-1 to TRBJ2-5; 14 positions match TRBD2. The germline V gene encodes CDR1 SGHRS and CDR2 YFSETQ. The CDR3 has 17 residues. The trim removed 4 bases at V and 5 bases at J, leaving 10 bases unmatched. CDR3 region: CASSPGLAGGAGETQYF. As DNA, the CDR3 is TGCGCCAGCAGCCCAGGACTAGCGGGGGGAGCGGGGGAGACCCAGTACTTC.

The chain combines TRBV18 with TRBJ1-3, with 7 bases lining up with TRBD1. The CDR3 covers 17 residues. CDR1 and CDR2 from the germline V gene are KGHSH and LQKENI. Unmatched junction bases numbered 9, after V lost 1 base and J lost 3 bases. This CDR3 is CASSPLPGTAYGNTIYF. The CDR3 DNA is TGTGCCAGCTCACCACTCCCCGGGACAGCCTATGGAAACACCATATATTTT.

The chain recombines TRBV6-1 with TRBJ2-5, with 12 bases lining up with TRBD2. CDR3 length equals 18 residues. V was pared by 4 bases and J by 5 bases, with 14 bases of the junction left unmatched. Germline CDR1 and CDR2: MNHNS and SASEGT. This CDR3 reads CASSADFSSGRGGETQYF. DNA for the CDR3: TGTGCCAGCAGTGCAGACTTCTCTAGCGGGAGGGGGGGGGAGACCCAGTACTTC.

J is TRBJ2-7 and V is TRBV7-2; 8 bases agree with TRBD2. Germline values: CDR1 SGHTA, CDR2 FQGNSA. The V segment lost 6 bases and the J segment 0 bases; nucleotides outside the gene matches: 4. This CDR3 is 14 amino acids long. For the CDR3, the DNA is TGTGCCAGCAGTACCAGCGGGAGCTCCTACGAGCAGTACTTC. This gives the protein CASSTSGSSYEQYF. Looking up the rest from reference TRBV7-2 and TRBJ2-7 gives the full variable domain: GAGVSQSPSNKVTEKGKDVELRCDPISGHTALYWYRQSLGQGLEFLIYFQGNSAPDKSGLPSDRFSAERTGGSVSTLTIQRTQQEDSAVYLCASSTSGSSYEQYFGPGTRLTVT.

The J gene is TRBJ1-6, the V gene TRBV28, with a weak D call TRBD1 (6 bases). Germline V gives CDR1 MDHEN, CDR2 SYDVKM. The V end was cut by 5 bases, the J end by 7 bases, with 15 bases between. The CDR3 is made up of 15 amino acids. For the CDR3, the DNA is TGTGCCAGCAGTCGGGGGAGGGGGGGCAATTCACCCCTCCACTTT. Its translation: CASSRGRGGNSPLHF.

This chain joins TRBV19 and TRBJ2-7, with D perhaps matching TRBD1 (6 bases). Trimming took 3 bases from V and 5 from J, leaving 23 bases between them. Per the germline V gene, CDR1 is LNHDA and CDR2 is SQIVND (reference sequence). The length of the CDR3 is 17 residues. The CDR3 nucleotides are TGTGCCAGTAGTATCCGTAACAGGGTATTTCCAAATGACGAGCAGTACTTC. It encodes CASSIRNRVFPNDEQYF.

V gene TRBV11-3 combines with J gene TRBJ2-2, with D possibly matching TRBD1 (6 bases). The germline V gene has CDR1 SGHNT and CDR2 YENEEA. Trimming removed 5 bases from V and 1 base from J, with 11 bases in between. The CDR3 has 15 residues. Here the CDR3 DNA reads TGTGCCAGCAGCAGTCGACAGGAGAACACCGGGGAGCTGTTTTTT. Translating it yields CASSSRQENTGELFF.

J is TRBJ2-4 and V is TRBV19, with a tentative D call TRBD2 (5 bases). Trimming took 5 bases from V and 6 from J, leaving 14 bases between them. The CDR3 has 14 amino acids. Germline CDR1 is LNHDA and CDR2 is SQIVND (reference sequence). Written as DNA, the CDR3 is TGTGCCAGTAGTCCCCGGGTCCGGGGAAACATTCAGTACTTC. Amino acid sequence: CASSPRVRGNIQYF.

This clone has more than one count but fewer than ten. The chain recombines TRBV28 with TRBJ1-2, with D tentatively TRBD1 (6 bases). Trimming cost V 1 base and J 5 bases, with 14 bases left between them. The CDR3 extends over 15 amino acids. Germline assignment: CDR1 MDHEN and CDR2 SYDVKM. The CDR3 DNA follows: TGTGCCAGCAGTTTATTCAGGGGCTGGTTGTATGGCTACACCTTC. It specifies CASSLFRGWLYGYTF.

The CDR3 region has the DNA TGTGCCAGCAGTGATAGTCAGGGTACGGCAACTAATGAAAAACTGTTTTTT. Its translation: CASSDSQGTATNEKLFF. The chain is built from TRBV2 and TRBJ1-4, with D possibly TRBD1 on 5 matching bases. Germline V gene data show CDR1 as SNHLY and CDR2 as FYNNEI. Deletions cut 3 bases from V and 0 bases from J, with 14 bases between. This CDR3 comprises 17 residues.

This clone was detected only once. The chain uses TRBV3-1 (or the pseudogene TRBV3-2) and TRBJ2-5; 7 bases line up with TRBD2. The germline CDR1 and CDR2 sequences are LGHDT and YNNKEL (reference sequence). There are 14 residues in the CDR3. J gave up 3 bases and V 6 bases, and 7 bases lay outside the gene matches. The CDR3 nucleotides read TGTGCCAGCAGTTTCGGCAGCGGGGAAGAGACCCAGTACTTC. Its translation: CASSFGSGEETQYF.

The CDR3 sequence: CASSGQGTRYGYTF. The DNA for the CDR3 is TGTGCCAGTAGCGGACAGGGTACGAGGTATGGCTACACCTTC. The J gene is TRBJ1-2, the V gene TRBV19, with 8 bases fitting TRBD1. The CDR3 consists of 14 residues. Germline V gene lookup returns CDR1 LNHDA and CDR2 SQIVND (reference sequence). J gave up 5 bases and V 6 bases, and 8 bases lay outside the gene matches.

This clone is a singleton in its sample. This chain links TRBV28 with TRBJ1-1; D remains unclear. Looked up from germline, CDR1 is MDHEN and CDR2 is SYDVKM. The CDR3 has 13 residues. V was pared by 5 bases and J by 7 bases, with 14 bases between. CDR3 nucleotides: TGTGCCAGCAGTCCCCTCGGGATTCGTGAAGCTTTCTTT. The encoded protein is CASSPLGIREAFF.

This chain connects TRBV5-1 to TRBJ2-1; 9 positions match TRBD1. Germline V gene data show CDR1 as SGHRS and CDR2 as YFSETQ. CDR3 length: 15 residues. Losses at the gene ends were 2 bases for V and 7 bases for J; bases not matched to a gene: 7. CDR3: CASSLRDRVANEQFF. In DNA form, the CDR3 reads TGCGCCAGCAGCTTACGGGACAGGGTAGCAAATGAGCAGTTCTTC.

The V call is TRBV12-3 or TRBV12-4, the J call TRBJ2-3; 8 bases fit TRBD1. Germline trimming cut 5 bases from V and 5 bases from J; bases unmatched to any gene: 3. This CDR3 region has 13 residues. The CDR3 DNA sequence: TGTGCCAGCAGTACCACAGGGGGAGATACGCAGTATTTT. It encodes CASSTTGGDTQYF.

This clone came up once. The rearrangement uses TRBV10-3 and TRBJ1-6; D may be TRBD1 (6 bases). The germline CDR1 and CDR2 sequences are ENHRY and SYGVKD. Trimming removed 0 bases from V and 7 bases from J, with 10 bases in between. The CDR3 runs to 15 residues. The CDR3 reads CAISESGTGNSPLHF. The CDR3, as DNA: TGTGCCATCAGTGAGTCGGGAACAGGGAATTCACCCCTCCACTTT.

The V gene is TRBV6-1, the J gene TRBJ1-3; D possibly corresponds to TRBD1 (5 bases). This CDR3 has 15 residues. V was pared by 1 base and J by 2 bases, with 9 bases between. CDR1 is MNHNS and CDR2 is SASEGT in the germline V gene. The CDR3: CASSEVAGTGNTIYF. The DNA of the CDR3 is TGTGCCAGCAGTGAAGTGGCAGGGACTGGAAACACCATATATTTT.

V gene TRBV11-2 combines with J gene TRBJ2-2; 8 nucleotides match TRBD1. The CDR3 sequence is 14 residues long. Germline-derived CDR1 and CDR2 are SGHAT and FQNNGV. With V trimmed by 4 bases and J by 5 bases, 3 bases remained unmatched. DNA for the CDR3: TGTGCCAGCAGCTGGGACAGGCTAACCGGGGAGCTGTTTTTT. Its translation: CASSWDRLTGELFF.

CDR3 in DNA: TGTGCCAGCAGCGTAGGGGACTCTCGGACAGGGGTAAAGACCCAGTACTTC. Translated: CASSVGDSRTGVKTQYF. The genes are TRBV9 and TRBJ2-5; the match to TRBD1 covers 9 bases. The ends lost 0 bases at V and 6 bases at J; junction bases unmatched: 12. The CDR3 length is 17 residues. Per the germline V gene, CDR1 is SGDLS and CDR2 is YYNGEE.

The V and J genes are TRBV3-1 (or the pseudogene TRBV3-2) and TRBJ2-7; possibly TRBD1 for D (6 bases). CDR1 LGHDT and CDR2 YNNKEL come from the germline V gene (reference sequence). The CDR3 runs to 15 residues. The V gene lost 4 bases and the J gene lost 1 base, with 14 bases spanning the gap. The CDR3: CASSPVWGQSYEQYF. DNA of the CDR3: TGTGCCAGCAGCCCCGTTTGGGGGCAATCCTACGAGCAGTACTTC.

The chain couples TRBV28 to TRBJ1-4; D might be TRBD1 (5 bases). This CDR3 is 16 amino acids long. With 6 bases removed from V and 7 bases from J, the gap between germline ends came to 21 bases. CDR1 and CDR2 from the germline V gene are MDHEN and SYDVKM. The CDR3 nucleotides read TGTGCCAGCAGGGTAGGGAAAAGGGGCGTGGGTGAAAAACTGTTTTTT. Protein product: CASRVGKRGVGEKLFF.

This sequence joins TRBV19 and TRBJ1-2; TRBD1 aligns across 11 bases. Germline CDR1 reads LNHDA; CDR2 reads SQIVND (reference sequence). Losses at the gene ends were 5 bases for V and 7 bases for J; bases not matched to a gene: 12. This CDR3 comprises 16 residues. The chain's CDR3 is CASSSGQGGIGFGYTF. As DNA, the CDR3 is TGTGCCAGTAGTTCGGGACAGGGGGGAATAGGGTTTGGCTACACCTTC.